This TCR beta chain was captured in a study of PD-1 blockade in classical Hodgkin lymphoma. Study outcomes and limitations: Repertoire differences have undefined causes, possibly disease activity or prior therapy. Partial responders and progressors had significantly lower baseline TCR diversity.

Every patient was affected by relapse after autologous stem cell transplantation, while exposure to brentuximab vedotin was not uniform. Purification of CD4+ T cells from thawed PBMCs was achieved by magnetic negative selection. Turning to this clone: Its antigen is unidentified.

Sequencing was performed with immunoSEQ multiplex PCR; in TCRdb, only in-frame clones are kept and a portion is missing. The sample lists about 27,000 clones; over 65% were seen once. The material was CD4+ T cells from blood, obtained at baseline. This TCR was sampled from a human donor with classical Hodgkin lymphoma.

The CDR3 nucleotides read TGTGCCATCAGTGAGTCAGGACGCTTTGAATTATATAGCAATCAGCCCCAGCATTTT. Translating gives CAISESGRFELYSNQPQHF. The chain links TRBV10-3 to TRBJ1-5; D uncertain. This CDR3 is 19 amino acids long. In germline, CDR1 is ENHRY, CDR2 SYGVKD. Trimming shortened V by 0 bases and J by 0 bases, and 18 bases separated the two germline ends.